This T cell receptor beta chain was retrieved from a study of T cell responses to AZD1222 COVID-19 vaccine. This CDR3 has 14 residues. Germline CDR1 LGHDT, CDR2 YNNKEL (reference sequence). Trimming left V 5 bases short and J 8 bases short, with 17 bases between. Data came from immunoSEQ multiplex PCR; TCRdb stores just in-frame clones and leaves some out. The table includes around 87,000 clones, more than 75% detected once. In regard to this clone: The antigen remains undetermined.

Overall study results and limits: After two AZD1222 doses, spike-specific TCR breadth and depth rose versus day 0. Repertoire samples came only from after the peak T cell response. White British people made up most donors, females outnumbered males, and clonal diversity was possibly underestimated.

This TCR was recovered from an adult in good health. The source was peripheral blood, collected on day 0 of AZD1222 vaccination. V is TRBV3-1 (or the pseudogene TRBV3-2) and J is TRBJ2-3; possibly TRBD2 for D (6 bases). The chain's CDR3 is CASSSGTGVATQYF. The CDR3, as DNA: TGTGCCAGCAGCTCCGGGACTGGAGTCGCTACGCAGTATTTT.